One and the same sample provided the 16 T cell receptor beta chains below, sequenced in a study of Graves' ophthalmopathy and Graves' hyperthyroidism. Amplifying from RNA transcripts, the study obtained TCR beta CDR3 regions. Second-round multiplex PCR came after first-round RT-PCR with HTBI primers. Via MiXCR, TCRdb re-called the multiplex PCR reads, giving one row per CDR3 protein. The sample records 600,000 to 650,000 distinct CDR3 sequences, about 20% being singletons. Sequencing input: peripheral blood. The receptor source for this set is a woman younger than 35 with stable Graves' hyperthyroidism. Some clones in this sample may be carry-over from other donors' samples.

The chain is built from TRBV4-1 and TRBJ1-2, with 8 bases matching TRBD1. This CDR3 has 16 residues. CDR1 and CDR2 (germline): MGHRA, YSYEKL. Trimming cost V 0 bases and J 8 bases; bases outside gene matches: 11. The CDR3 reads CASSQDVRQGAHGYTF. CDR3 in DNA: TGCGCCAGCAGCCAAGACGTTCGGCAGGGGGCGCACGGCTACACCTTC.

The CDR3 loop reads CSASGPRGGGIYEQYF. In DNA, the CDR3 is TGCAGTGCTAGCGGTCCCAGGGGAGGGGGTATATACGAGCAGTACTTC. The rearrangement joins TRBV20-1 to TRBJ2-7, with D perhaps matching TRBD2 (7 bases). CDR1 is DFQATT, CDR2 SNEGSKA, per germline (reference sequence). Trimming shortened V by 3 bases and J by 4 bases, and 22 bases separated the two germline ends. This CDR3 has 16 amino acids.

The rearrangement joins TRBV12-3 or TRBV12-4 to TRBJ1-5; 7 bases are shared with TRBD1. The CDR3 spans 14 residues. V lost 6 bases to trimming and J lost 3 bases; unmatched junction nucleotides: 5. CDR3 nucleotides: TGTGCCAGCAGGATCGGGACAGTCAATCAGCCCCAGCATTTT. This translates into CASRIGTVNQPQHF.

Worth noting for this clonotype: This may be a read error, as it is one base from a much larger clone. This chain uses TRBV6-2 or TRBV6-3 with TRBJ1-6, with TRBD1 matching over 7 bases. The CDR3 is 16 amino acids. In germline, CDR1 is MNHEY, CDR2 SVGEGT. J was trimmed by 5 bases and V by 4 bases; bases with no gene match: 8. CDR3 DNA sequence: TGTGCCAGCAGTTTGGACAGGACCGCGGATAATTCACCCCTCCACTTT. Amino acid sequence: CASSLDRTADNSPLHF.

The chain combines TRBV28 with TRBJ1-2; TRBD1 agrees at 9 bases. Germline V CDR1 and CDR2: MDHEN, SYDVKM. V gave up 2 bases and J gave up 8 bases; unmatched junction bases: 6. This CDR3 has 14 amino acids. This CDR3 reads CASSLPAGTGGYTF. CDR3 nucleotides: TGTGCCAGCAGTTTACCAGCAGGGACAGGGGGCTACACCTTC.

This clonotype has ten or more counts. The V call is TRBV6-1, the J call TRBJ1-5, with D perhaps matching TRBD1 (6 bases). Trimming removed 6 bases from V and 0 bases from J, with 12 bases in between. CDR3 length: 15 residues. CDR1 MNHNS and CDR2 SASEGT come from the germline V gene. CDR3 amino acids: CASSRTENSNQPQHF. CDR3 bases: TGTGCCAGCAGCAGGACAGAAAATAGCAATCAGCCCCAGCATTTT.

This clonotype was detected only once. The rearrangement uses TRBV12-3 or TRBV12-4 and TRBJ2-5; a weak D match, TRBD1 (6 bases). V was trimmed by 5 bases and J by 5 bases, leaving 15 bases between them. This CDR3 is 14 amino acids long. This CDR3 reads CASSADSHGETQYF. The CDR3 DNA reads as TGTGCCAGCAGTGCGGACAGCCACGGGGAGACCCAGTACTTC.

The V gene is TRBV6-1, the J gene TRBJ1-3; D not certain. There are 14 residues in the CDR3. V lost 8 bases to trimming and J lost 0 bases, with 11 bases between them. CDR1 MNHNS and CDR2 SASEGT come from the germline V gene. CDR3 protein: CASSEKSSGNTIYF. CDR3 sequence (DNA): TGTGCCAGCTCTGAGAAGAGCTCTGGAAACACCATATATTTT.

Ten or more counts support this clonotype. The J gene is TRBJ1-5, the V gene TRBV5-5; D is uncertain. The germline V and J ends were trimmed by 0 bases and 1 base, with 11 bases remaining between them. The germline V gene encodes CDR1 SGHKS and CDR2 YYEKEE (reference sequence). This CDR3 spans 16 amino acids. The CDR3 spells CASSLEGILSNQPQHF. The CDR3 DNA reads as TGTGCCAGCAGCTTGGAGGGAATCCTCAGCAATCAGCCCCAGCATTTT.

This clonotype was seen only a few times. Given a much more abundant clone one base away, this may be a read error. The chain joins TRBV7-2 to TRBJ2-5, with D unclear. The V end was cut by 4 bases, the J end by 5 bases, with 11 bases between. CDR1 and CDR2 from the germline V gene are SGHTA and FQGNSA. The CDR3 totals 13 residues. The CDR3 loop reads CASSSRVGETQYF. The CDR3 bases are TGTGCCAGCAGCTCCCGGGTTGGCGAGACCCAGTACTTC.

There are many counts of this clonotype. V gene TRBV24-1 combines with J gene TRBJ2-5; D is unclear. V was cut by 2 bases and J by 2 bases, with 11 bases left in between. Germline V gene lookup returns CDR1 KGHDR and CDR2 SFDVKD. The CDR3 length is 15 residues. CDR3 protein: CATSDSRTEQETQYF. The CDR3 nucleotides are TGTGCCACCAGTGATTCCCGGACGGAGCAAGAGACCCAGTACTTC.

This clonotype was observed at least ten times. This chain links TRBV12-3 or TRBV12-4 with TRBJ1-5, with TRBD1 identical over 8 bases. Germline trimming cut 8 bases from V and 2 bases from J; bases unmatched to any gene: 8. The CDR3 covers 15 residues. Written as DNA, the CDR3 is TGTGCCAGCGCTAGAAGGGGACAGGGCAATCAGCCCCAGCATTTT. Protein sequence: CASARRGQGNQPQHF.

As DNA, the CDR3 is TGTGCCAGCTCACCTCGACAGAGATCTAACTATGGCTACACCTTC. Residues: CASSPRQRSNYGYTF. The rearrangement joins TRBV18 to TRBJ1-2; tentative D call: TRBD1 (5 bases). CDR3 length equals 15 residues. The germline CDR1 and CDR2 sequences are KGHSH and LQKENI. V was shortened by 3 bases and J by 0 bases, with 11 bases between the two germline ends.

This clonotype was counted between two and nine times. The V call is TRBV28, the J call TRBJ2-5; maybe TRBD2 (5 bases). The CDR3 spans 11 residues. From germline, CDR1 is MDHEN and CDR2 SYDVKM. The germline V and J ends were trimmed by 3 bases and 10 bases, with 9 bases remaining between them. CDR3 sequence: CASSLLEGQYF. The DNA for the CDR3 is TGTGCCAGCAGTTTGCTTGAGGGCCAGTACTTC.

This chain connects TRBV12-3 or TRBV12-4 to TRBJ1-1, with D tentatively TRBD1 (5 bases). V gave up 6 bases and J gave up 3 bases, with 11 bases separating them. The CDR3 covers 13 residues. In nucleotides, the CDR3 is TGTGCCAGCAGCATAGGGGAGTACACTGAAGCTTTCTTT. This codes for CASSIGEYTEAFF.

The chain joins TRBV6-1 to TRBJ2-5; 7 bases are shared with TRBD2. Germline-derived CDR1 and CDR2 are MNHNS and SASEGT. V was clipped by 5 bases and J by 2 bases; unmatched bases: 17. This CDR3 region has 18 residues. CDR3 protein: CASSPTARASGLQETQYF. CDR3 DNA: TGTGCCAGCAGTCCGACGGCTCGGGCTAGCGGATTGCAAGAGACCCAGTACTTC.